The source of this T cell receptor (beta chain) is a study of blood T cell repertoires in COVID-19. Sequenced by immunoSEQ multiplex PCR; TCRdb stores in-frame clones only, minus some. In the table there are about 190,000 clones, 88% of which are singletons. Trimming left V 6 bases short and J 0 bases short, with 7 bases between. This CDR3 is 13 amino acids long. Germline CDR1 is SEHNR and CDR2 is FQNEAQ (reference sequence). The TCR was taken from a man in his thirties or forties with acute or convalescent COVID-19. The specimen sequenced was peripheral blood. The chain recombines TRBV7-9 with TRBJ2-3; a weak D match, TRBD2 (5 bases). In DNA, the CDR3 is TGTGCCAGCAGAAGCGGAAGCACAGATACGCAGTATTTT. Translating it yields CASRSGSTDTQYF.